This TCR beta chain was observed in a study of cytomegalovirus exposure and HLA in healthy donors. Findings and caveats of the study: Subsequent analysis showed first-cohort TCR clusters tending to co-occur in around 130 validation repertoires. It was 160 or so TCR beta chains that were listed as cytomegalovirus-associated. Rare TCR sequences dominated, though some public TCRs recurred in many donors.

The germline gives CDR1 MNHEY, CDR2 SVGAGI. V lost 6 bases and J lost 2, with 10 bases in between. This CDR3 has 13 amino acids. Worth noting for this clone: The target antigen is unknown.

Only in-frame clones appear in the TCRdb table, and some are missing; sequencing was by immunoSEQ multiplex PCR. The sample consists of roughly 300,000 clones, roughly 88% of them appearing once. The sequenced sample was PBMCs. The receptor was isolated from a woman aged 18-30 years in good health and CMV-seronegative. The chain links TRBV6-5 to TRBJ1-1, with a weak D call TRBD1 (5 bases). The CDR3, as DNA: TGTGCCAGCAGAACCAGGGAAAACACTGAAGCTTTCTTT. Translation gives CASRTRENTEAFF.